A single sample is the source of the 18 T cell receptor beta chains below, sequenced in a study of CD8+CD57+ T cells in acquired aplastic anemia. Patients chosen for sequencing had CD8+CD57+ cells that had expanded, as shown by flow cytometry. Genomic DNA was employed as the template in profiling TCR beta VDJ and CDR3. TCRdb re-derived calls from the reads in MiXCR, one entry per CDR3 protein. The data contain hundreds of thousands of distinct CDR3 sequences, more than 25% of them seen just once; the ten biggest clones take up less than 0.85%. Sequencing was performed on sorted CD4+, CD8+, or CD8+CD57+ T cells (not recorded which) from PBMCs. The receptor set was obtained from a human donor with aplastic anemia.

Notes on this clonotype: One base away lies a much larger clone, so this may be a sequencing read error. This CDR3 fails to terminate in the conserved phenylalanine or tryptophan, so it likely reflects a read error. The chain recombines TRBV19 with TRBJ1-5, with 7 positions matching TRBD1. The germline gives CDR1 LNHDA, CDR2 SQIVND (reference sequence). CDR3 length: 15 amino acids. Trimming at V came to 7 bases and at J to 0 bases, leaving 6 bases not matched to a gene. The CDR3 DNA reads as TGTGCCAGTATGGGGGGACAGAATAGCAATCAGCCCCAGCATTCT. It encodes CASMGGQNSNQPQHS.

There are a few counts of this clonotype. The CDR3 is CASSESFSQNEKLFF. DNA for the CDR3: TGTGCCAGCAGTGAATCATTTAGTCAGAATGAAAAACTGTTTTTT. This chain links TRBV25-1 with TRBJ1-4; unclear D gene. CDR1 MGHDK and CDR2 SYGVNS come from the germline V gene. Deletions cut 1 base from V and 5 bases from J, with 11 bases between. The CDR3 sequence is 15 residues long.

Concerning this clonotype: Just one base apart from a much larger clone, this may be a read error. J is TRBJ2-1 and V is TRBV15; D not resolved. CDR1 is LNHNV and CDR2 is YYDKDF in the germline V gene (reference sequence). V dropped 6 bases and J dropped 5 bases, with 11 bases sitting between them. There are 13 residues in the CDR3. This CDR3 reads CATSPQNDNEQFF. CDR3 bases: TGTGCCACCAGTCCTCAGAATGACAATGAGCAGTTCTTC.

This clonotype showed up many times. The V call is TRBV2, the J call TRBJ2-7; 10 positions agree with TRBD2. This CDR3 has 14 residues. Germline trimming cut 2 bases from V and 5 bases from J; bases unmatched to any gene: 3. The germline V gene has CDR1 SNHLY and CDR2 FYNNEI. CDR3 bases: TGTGCCAGCAGTGAATACCTAGCGGGGGACGAGCAGTACTTC. This gives the protein CASSEYLAGDEQYF. Full variable domain (remainder filled in from reference TRBV2 and TRBJ2-7): EPEVTQTPSHQVTQMGQEVILRCVPISNHLYFYWYRQILGQKVEFLVSFYNNEISEKSEIFDDQFSVERPDGSNFTLKIRSTKLEDSAMYFCASSEYLAGDEQYFGPGTRLTVT.

The chain joins TRBV15 to TRBJ1-1, with unresolved D. The CDR3 is made up of 17 amino acids. Per germline, CDR1 LNHNV and CDR2 YYDKDF (reference sequence). With 2 bases removed from V and 4 bases from J, the gap between germline ends came to 20 bases. The CDR3 sequence: CATSRRISNYRTTEAFF. The CDR3 DNA is TGTGCCACCAGCAGAAGGATTAGTAACTATAGGACCACTGAAGCTTTCTTT.

This clonotype has only a few counts. The chain employs TRBV29-1 and TRBJ1-2; D not resolved. CDR3 length: 11 residues. Germline V gene lookup returns CDR1 SQVTM and CDR2 ANQGSEA. The V end lost 3 bases, the J end lost 5 bases, and 7 bases lay between the germline ends. The CDR3 region has the DNA TGCAGCGTTGATTCAGCGTATGGCTACACCTTC. Its protein product is CSVDSAYGYTF. The variable domain in full, with the rest retrieved from reference TRBV29-1 and TRBJ1-2, is SAVISQKPSRDICQRGTSLTIQCQVDSQVTMMFWYRQQPGQSLTLIATANQGSEATYESGFVIDKFPISRPNLTFSTLTVSNMSPEDSSIYLCSVDSAYGYTFGSGTRLTVV.

The table lists this clonotype with many counts. The chain links TRBV20-1 to TRBJ1-1; D is uncertain. The length of the CDR3 is 13 residues. The germline V gene has CDR1 DFQATT and CDR2 SNEGSKA (reference sequence). Trimming left V 2 bases short and J 0 bases short, with 7 bases between. CDR3 region: CSARTGMNTEAFF. CDR3 nucleotide sequence: TGCAGTGCTAGAACTGGGATGAACACTGAAGCTTTCTTT.

This clonotype was detected many times. The chain couples TRBV29-1 to TRBJ2-1, with 10 bases that match TRBD2. This CDR3 region has 15 residues. V was clipped by 7 bases and J by 6 bases; unmatched bases: 12. Germline CDR1 reads SQVTM; CDR2 reads ANQGSEA. CDR3 in DNA: TGCAGCGCAGAGGGGGCTAGCGGGAGTATCAATGAGCAGTTCTTC. This gives the protein CSAEGASGSINEQFF.

This clonotype has ten or more counts. The rearrangement uses TRBV20-1 and TRBJ2-3; D unresolved. The CDR3 is 11 residues long. The V end was cut by 2 bases, the J end by 2 bases, with 2 bases between. The V gene's germline CDR1 is DFQATT and CDR2 SNEGSKA (reference sequence). Written as DNA, the CDR3 is TGCAGTGCTAGATACACAGATACGCAGTATTTT. Its translation: CSARYTDTQYF.

This clonotype was seen a few times. DNA of the CDR3: TGTGCCAGCGTGGAAGGGAGATTTAGTACAGATACGCAGTATTTT. Its translation is CASVEGRFSTDTQYF. The chain has TRBV14 and TRBJ2-3; D perhaps matches TRBD2 (5 bases). The germline V and J ends were trimmed by 8 bases and 3 bases, with 18 bases remaining between them. Germline V gives CDR1 SGHDN, CDR2 FVKESK. This CDR3 contains 15 residues.

The rearrangement joins TRBV12-3 or TRBV12-4 to TRBJ2-7, with D perhaps given as TRBD1 or TRBD2 (6 bases each). With 6 bases removed from V and 4 bases from J, the gap between germline ends came to 19 bases. The CDR3 has 15 amino acids. DNA for the CDR3: TGTGCCAGCAGCTATACGGGACACGGGGGTTACGAGCAGTACTTC. This encodes CASSYTGHGGYEQYF.

Notes on this clonotype: The CDR3 does not end in the conserved phenylalanine or tryptophan, so this is likely a read error. The chain recombines TRBV2 with TRBJ2-7; D uncertain. V was cut by 8 bases and J by 2 bases, with 16 bases left in between. Germline V gene data show CDR1 as SNHLY and CDR2 as FYNNEI. The length of the CDR3 is 14 residues. In nucleotides, the CDR3 is TGTGCCAGCTCACCAAACCAGGCGACCTACGAGCAGTACCTC. As protein: CASSPNQATYEQYL.

The chain couples TRBV25-1 to TRBJ2-3; the match to TRBD1 covers 8 bases. This CDR3 has 16 residues. CDR1 is MGHDK, CDR2 SYGVNS, per germline. After removal of 6 bases from V and 2 bases from J, the junction contained 10 bases not matched to a gene. DNA of the CDR3: TGTGCCAGCAGCTTTGGACAGGGCCCCCTCACAGATACGCAGTATTTT. This sequence encodes CASSFGQGPLTDTQYF.

The V call is TRBV20-1, the J call TRBJ2-5; 7 nucleotides agree with TRBD1. The CDR3 is 12 amino acids. J gave up 4 bases and V 8 bases, and 7 bases lay outside the gene matches. Germline CDR1 and CDR2: DFQATT and SNEGSKA (reference sequence). This CDR3 is CSPGKGAETQYF. CDR3 nucleotides: TGCAGTCCCGGCAAGGGGGCAGAGACCCAGTACTTC.

For this clonotype: A much larger clonotype is one base distant, so this may be a read error. CDR3 DNA: TGTGCCAGCAGCCGAGATCCCCCGGGAAATTCACCCCTCCACTTT. Protein product: CASSRDPPGNSPLHF. V gene TRBV16 combines with J gene TRBJ1-6; D not resolved. The CDR3 is made up of 15 amino acids. Trimming removed 4 bases at V and 7 bases at J, with 14 bases between. CDR1 KGHSY and CDR2 FQNENV come from the germline V gene.

This rearrangement joins TRBV6-1 to TRBJ2-1; D may be TRBD1 (6 bases). The CDR3 runs 12 residues. Trimming removed 10 bases at V and 4 bases at J, with 11 bases between. The germline V gene has CDR1 MNHNS and CDR2 SASEGT. The CDR3 protein is CATGTGYNEQFF. The CDR3 DNA sequence: TGTGCCACCGGTACAGGGTACAATGAGCAGTTCTTC.

This clonotype occurred many times. This chain connects TRBV2 to TRBJ1-4, with D unclear. Germline V gives CDR1 SNHLY, CDR2 FYNNEI. V was shortened by 3 bases and J by 0 bases, with 5 bases between the two germline ends. This CDR3 is 14 amino acids long. As DNA, the CDR3 is TGTGCCAGCAGTGAGGTAGCAACTAATGAAAAACTGTTTTTT. Amino acid sequence: CASSEVATNEKLFF.

V is TRBV7-9 and J is TRBJ1-4; 7 nucleotides agree with TRBD1. This CDR3 has 14 residues. J was trimmed by 7 bases and V by 9 bases; bases with no gene match: 11. Germline lookup yields CDR1 SEHNR and CDR2 FQNEAQ (reference sequence). The DNA of the CDR3 is TGTGCCAGGCGGAGCGGGACAGCTGGTGAAAAACTGTTTTTT. This codes for CARRSGTAGEKLFF.